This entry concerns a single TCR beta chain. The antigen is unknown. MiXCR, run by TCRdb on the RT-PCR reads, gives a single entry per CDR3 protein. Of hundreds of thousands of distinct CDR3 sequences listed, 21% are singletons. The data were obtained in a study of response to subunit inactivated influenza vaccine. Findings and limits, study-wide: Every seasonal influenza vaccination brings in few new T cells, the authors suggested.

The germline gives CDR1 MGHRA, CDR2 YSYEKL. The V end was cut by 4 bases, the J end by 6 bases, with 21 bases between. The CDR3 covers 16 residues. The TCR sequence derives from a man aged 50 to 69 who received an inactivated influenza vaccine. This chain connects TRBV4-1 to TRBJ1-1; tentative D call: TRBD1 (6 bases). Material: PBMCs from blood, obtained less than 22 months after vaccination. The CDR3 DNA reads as TGCGCCAGCAGCCGCATAAGACAGGCTCGAGTTGCTGAAGCTTTCTTT. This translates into CASSRIRQARVAEAFF.